This TCR beta chain was identified in a study of CD8 T cells in ankylosing spondylitis (dated by TCRdb to the late 2010s). About the study as a whole: The study set out to find disease-linked TCR variants by profiling T cell receptor beta repertoires in ankylosing spondylitis patients and healthy donors. In total, the full study cohort was made up of nearly 110 healthy donors and about two dozen ankylosing spondylitis patients. Peripheral blood was sampled, and synovial fluid was also collected from ankylosing spondylitis patients.

Overall study results and their limits: Some motif variants had previously been reported in the synovial fluid and blood of reactive arthritis patients, which suggests shared mechanisms of disease initiation. The disease-linked clones were reported as significantly enriched in matched synovial fluid samples from ankylosing spondylitis patients. Blood from ankylosing spondylitis patients appeared to be characterized by a TCR beta motif made up of eight highly homologous amino acid variants. A CD8+ phenotype was shown by the disease-linked clones, which were found at relatively low frequencies in peripheral blood.

A note on this clonotype: There is no known antigen for this receptor. No base quality information exists; no much larger clone differs at one position.

The CDR3 goes from the cysteine to the phenylalanine over 15 residues. The entry retains the CDR3 DNA only, 45 bases that are in frame from base 1. V is cut by 3 bases and J by 7 bases, and the space between the germline ends is 15 bases. Reading the germline V gene gives CDR1 MGHRA and CDR2 YSYEKL. Sequencing was performed on an Illumina HiSeq 2500. Quantitative 5'-RACE with molecular barcodes was used to prepare TCR beta libraries. Per the original workflow: A new computational method, built on a probabilistic model of VDJ rearrangement, was used to identify disease-linked TCR variants. TCRdb reprocessing: public reads trimmed at Q25 with fastp, clones called with MiXCR, in-frame beta chains kept. Rows are unified per CDR3 protein, each entry keeping the most common DNA and genes. These V and J calls are TCRdb output, not the study's own analysis. For this sample there are almost 250,000 distinct CDR3 sequences; 30% to 40% appear just once. Of the sample, roughly 4.2% falls within the top ten clones.

Source material: blood, either unsorted or a sorted T cell fraction (not recorded which). The chain uses TRBV4-1 and TRBJ1-4; tentative D gene TRBD1, with 5 bases matching. This receptor was taken from a male donor with ankylosing spondylitis or in good health (not recorded which). The CDR3 is CASSHVGGFGEKLFF. The DNA sequence is given as TGCGCCAGCAGCCATGTTGGGGGGTTTGGTGAAAAACTGTTTTTT.